This TCR beta chain was captured in a study of regulatory T cells in long-lasting Graves disease. Whole-study findings and limits: TRBV28, TRBJ1-2 and TRBJ2-5 were favored in persistent disease.

Time point noted: newly diagnosed GD, antithyroid drugs for less than 3 months. PBMC-extracted RNA yielded the TCR library. Library construction for TCR beta used iRepertoire HTBI primers and Arm-PCR of CDR3 regions. TCRdb independently ran MiXCR on the multiplex PCR reads; one entry per CDR3 protein. Found here are 450,000 to 500,000 distinct CDR3 sequences, under 20% of them singletons; the top ten hold more than 9%. A note on this clonotype: Antigen: not known. This may stem from a read error, because a much larger clone lies one nucleotide away.

CDR3 length equals 15 residues. The germline gives CDR1 DFQATT, CDR2 SNEGSKA (reference sequence). Trimming at V came to 2 bases and at J to 4 bases, leaving 10 bases not matched to a gene. The same data also contributed to another study, on T cells in Graves' hyperthyroidism and ophthalmopathy. That paper states: The study used the HTBI primer set for a first-round RT-PCR of the TCR CDR3. Stable hyperthyroidism was separated from ophthalmopathy by a model based on 13 V-J features.

This receptor was obtained from a man aged 35 to 55 with Graves disease. The rearrangement links TRBV20-1 to TRBJ2-5; 7 bases are shared with TRBD2. Specimen: peripheral blood mononuclear cells (PBMCs), collected at new diagnosis, from a patient treated with antithyroid drugs. CDR3 sequence: CSARIPGGSRETQYF. Written as DNA, the CDR3 is TGCAGTGCTAGAATCCCGGGAGGCTCCCGAGAGACCCAGTACTTC.